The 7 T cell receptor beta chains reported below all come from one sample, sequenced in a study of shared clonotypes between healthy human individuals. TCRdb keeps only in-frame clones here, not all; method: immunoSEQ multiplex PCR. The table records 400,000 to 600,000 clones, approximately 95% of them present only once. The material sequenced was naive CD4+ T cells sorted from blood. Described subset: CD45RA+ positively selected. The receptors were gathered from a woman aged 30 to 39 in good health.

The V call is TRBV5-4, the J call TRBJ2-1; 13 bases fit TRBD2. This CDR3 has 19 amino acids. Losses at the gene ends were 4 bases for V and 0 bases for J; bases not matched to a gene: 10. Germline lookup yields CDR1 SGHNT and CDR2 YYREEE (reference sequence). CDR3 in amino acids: CASSPQGGLAGSSYNEQFF. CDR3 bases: TGTGCCAGCAGCCCTCAGGGGGGACTAGCGGGAAGCTCCTACAATGAGCAGTTCTTC.

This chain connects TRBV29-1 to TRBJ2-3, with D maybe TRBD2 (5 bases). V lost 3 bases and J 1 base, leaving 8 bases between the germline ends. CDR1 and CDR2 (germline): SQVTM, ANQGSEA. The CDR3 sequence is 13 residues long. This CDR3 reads CSVEARGTDTQYF. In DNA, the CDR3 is TGCAGCGTTGAGGCGAGGGGCACAGATACGCAGTATTTT.

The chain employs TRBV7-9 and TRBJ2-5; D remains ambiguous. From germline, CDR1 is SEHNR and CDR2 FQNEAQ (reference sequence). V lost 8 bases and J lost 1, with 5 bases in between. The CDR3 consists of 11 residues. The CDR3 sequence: CASPTQETQYF. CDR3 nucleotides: TGTGCCAGCCCTACCCAAGAGACCCAGTACTTC.

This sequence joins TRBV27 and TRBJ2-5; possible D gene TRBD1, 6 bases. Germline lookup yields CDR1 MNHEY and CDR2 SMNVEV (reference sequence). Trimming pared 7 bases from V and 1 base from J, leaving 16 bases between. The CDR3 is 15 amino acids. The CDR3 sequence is CASIAFLGAQETQYF. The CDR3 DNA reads TGTGCCAGCATTGCCTTTTTGGGGGCCCAAGAGACCCAGTACTTC.

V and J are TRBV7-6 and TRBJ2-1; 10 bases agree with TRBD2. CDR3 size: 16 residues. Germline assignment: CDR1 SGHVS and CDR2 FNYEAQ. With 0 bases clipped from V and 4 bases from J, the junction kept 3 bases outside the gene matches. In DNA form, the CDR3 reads TGTGCCAGCAGCTTAGCGGTAGCGGGAGGTTACAATGAGCAGTTCTTC. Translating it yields CASSLAVAGGYNEQFF.

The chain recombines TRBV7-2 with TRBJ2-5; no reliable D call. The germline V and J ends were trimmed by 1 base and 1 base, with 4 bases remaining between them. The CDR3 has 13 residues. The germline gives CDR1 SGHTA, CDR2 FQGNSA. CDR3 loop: CASSLVVQETQYF. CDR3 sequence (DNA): TGTGCCAGCAGCTTAGTCGTCCAAGAGACCCAGTACTTC.

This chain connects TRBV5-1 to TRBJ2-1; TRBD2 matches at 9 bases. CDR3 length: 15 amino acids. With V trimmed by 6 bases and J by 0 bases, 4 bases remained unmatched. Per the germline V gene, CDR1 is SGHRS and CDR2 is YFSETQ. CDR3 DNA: TGCGCCAGCAAGGGACTAGCAAGCTCCTACAATGAGCAGTTCTTC. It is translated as CASKGLASSYNEQFF.